This TCR beta chain was recovered during a study of blood T cell repertoires in COVID-19. As processed by the authors: Estimated nucleated cell counts came from reference gene primer amplification. Sequencing was performed with immunoSEQ multiplex PCR; in TCRdb, only in-frame clones are kept and a portion is missing. That table is the source of V, J and clone size, and D and trimming were worked out from the DNA. The sample includes about 46,000 clones, 80% to 90% seen only once; the top ten take about 16%. Sequencing used peripheral blood. The sequence came from a human donor in a cohort sampled during active COVID-19.

The CDR3 region is CASSENRVISGNTIYF. In DNA, the CDR3 is TGTGCCAGCAGTGAAAACAGGGTTATCTCTGGAAACACCATATATTTT. The chain combines TRBV2 with TRBJ1-3; maybe TRBD1 (6 bases). The V gene's germline CDR1 is SNHLY and CDR2 FYNNEI. The V end was cut by 2 bases, the J end by 0 bases, with 11 bases between. The CDR3 has 16 residues. The full variable domain, in which reference TRBV2 and TRBJ1-3 provide the parts outside the CDR3, is EPEVTQTPSHQVTQMGQEVILRCVPISNHLYFYWYRQILGQKVEFLVSFYNNEISEKSEIFDDQFSVERPDGSNFTLKIRSTKLEDSAMYFCASSENRVISGNTIYFGEGSWLTVV.